This is a list of T cell receptor beta chains from one sample in a study of T cell changes during pregnancy in multiple sclerosis. TCRdb's table, derived via immunoSEQ multiplex PCR, lists solely in-frame clones and lacks some. The sample yields about 22,000 clones, approximately 89% seen once. Source: CD4+ T cells from peripheral blood mononuclear cells, taken after pregnancy. These receptors all stem from a female donor in good health, enrolled as a control in a pregnancy study. Each CDR3 is given with its conserved first and last residue. The D gene is left open where the match is weak. Where a row states a size, it is once, few, many or the class of an expanded clone; other rows omit it.

V gene,J gene,clone size,D gene,CDR3 protein,CDR3 DNA
TRBV5-6,TRBJ1-5,.,TRBD1,CASSLQGALSNQPQHF,TGTGCCAGCAGCTTACAGGGGGCGCTGAGCAATCAGCCCCAGCATTTT
TRBV29-1,TRBJ2-5,.,TRBD1,CSARDRGRQETQYF,TGCAGCGCTAGGGACAGGGGGCGCCAAGAGACCCAGTACTTC
TRBV7-2,TRBJ2-7,.,TRBD1,CASSKRTGLTYEQYF,TGCGCCAGCAGCAAAAGGACAGGGTTGACTTACGAGCAGTACTTC
TRBV29-1,TRBJ2-7,.,.,CSVEGRGYSEQYF,TGCAGCGTTGAAGGCAGGGGTTATTCCGAGCAGTACTTC
TRBV7-2,TRBJ2-3,.,.,CASSFRQRRAYF,TGTGCCAGCAGCTTTCGACAGAGAAGAGCGTATTTT
TRBV6-1,TRBJ2-2,.,.,CASRGTRTTGELFF,TGTGCCAGCAGGGGGACTCGAACCACCGGGGAGCTGTTTTTT
TRBV5-1,TRBJ2-7,.,TRBD1,CASGTEDYEQYF,TGCGCCAGCGGGACAGAGGACTACGAGCAGTACTTC
TRBV11-2,TRBJ2-7,.,TRBD1,CASSPTNRIRGSSYEQYF,TGTGCCAGCAGTCCCACCAATCGAATCAGGGGGAGCTCCTACGAGCAGTACTTC
TRBV14,TRBJ2-1,.,TRBD1,CASRQGYNEQFF,TGTGCCAGCAGACAGGGGTACAATGAGCAGTTCTTC
TRBV19,TRBJ2-5,.,TRBD1,CASSIDAAGQGQETQYF,TGTGCCAGTAGTATAGACGCCGCGGGACAGGGTCAAGAGACCCAGTACTTC
TRBV14,TRBJ2-5,.,.,CASSPSWRSFQETQYF,TGTGCCAGCAGCCCGTCATGGAGGAGCTTCCAAGAGACCCAGTACTTC
TRBV2,TRBJ1-2,.,.,CASSFQGPNYGYTF,TGTGCCAGCAGTTTCCAGGGGCCTAACTATGGCTACACCTTC
TRBV6-5,TRBJ1-1,.,TRBD1,CASSRRTGLTEAFF,TGTGCCAGCAGTCGCCGGACAGGGCTCACTGAAGCTTTCTTT
TRBV7-7,TRBJ2-1,.,TRBD2,CASSLGRGGTNEQFF,TGTGCTAGCAGCTTAGGTCGGGGGGGTACGAATGAGCAGTTCTTC
TRBV4-2,TRBJ2-3,.,TRBD2,CASSQGSSGRATDTQYF,TGTGCCAGCAGCCAAGGGTCTAGCGGGAGGGCCACAGATACGCAGTATTTT
TRBV29-1,TRBJ2-7,.,TRBD1,CSVQFRDRGARTSYEQYF,TGCAGCGTCCAATTCCGGGACAGGGGAGCACGTACCTCCTACGAGCAGTACTTC
TRBV29-1,TRBJ2-1,.,TRBD2,CSGRLAGVEQFF,TGCAGCGGAAGACTAGCGGGAGTTGAGCAGTTCTTC
TRBV7-2,TRBJ2-3,.,.,CASSLSSSTDTQYF,TGTGCCAGCAGCTTATCGTCTAGCACAGATACGCAGTATTTT
TRBV30,TRBJ2-1,.,TRBD2,CAWRGTSGYNEQFF,TGTGCCTGGAGGGGGACTAGCGGTTACAATGAGCAGTTCTTC
TRBV7-9,TRBJ2-1,.,.,CASSLDTSYNEQFF,TGTGCCAGCAGCTTAGACACATCCTACAATGAGCAGTTCTTC
TRBV30,TRBJ2-7,medium-sized,TRBD1,CAWIQDRGSYEQYF,TGTGCCTGGATCCAGGACAGGGGTTCCTACGAGCAGTACTTC
TRBV7-2,TRBJ1-5,.,.,CASSLFGAGGNQPQHF,TGTGCCAGCAGCTTGTTTGGTGCAGGGGGCAATCAGCCCCAGCATTTT
TRBV11-2,TRBJ1-4,.,.,CASSSGTWPGEKLFF,TGTGCCAGCAGCTCTGGGACATGGCCGGGCGAAAAACTGTTTTTT
TRBV5-1,TRBJ1-3,.,.,CASSPTGLTSGNTIYF,TGCGCCAGCAGCCCGACCGGACTGACCTCTGGAAACACCATATATTTT
TRBV7-2,TRBJ2-7,.,TRBD2,CASSLGLAGVIDEQYF,TGTGCCAGCAGCTTAGGACTAGCGGGAGTAATCGACGAGCAGTACTTC
TRBV7-2,TRBJ2-7,.,TRBD2,CASNKIAGVQYF,TGTGCCAGCAACAAGATAGCGGGAGTGCAGTACTTC
TRBV7-2,TRBJ2-7,.,TRBD1,CASSPDRGTYEQYF,TGTGCCAGCAGCCCGGACAGGGGTACTTACGAGCAGTACTTC
TRBV5-1,TRBJ2-7,.,.,CASSNERGYTDMKPYEQYF,TGCGCCAGCAGCAACGAAAGGGGATATACCGACATGAAACCCTACGAGCAGTACTTC
TRBV6-5,TRBJ2-1,once,TRBD1,CASSRQGTEQFF,TGTGCCAGCAGCCGACAGGGTACTGAGCAGTTCTTC
TRBV2,TRBJ1-2,.,.,CASTPQTGHYGYTF,TGTGCCAGCACCCCACAGACAGGACACTATGGCTACACCTTC
TRBV28,TRBJ1-2,few,.,CASSSPDRFYGYTF,TGTGCCAGCAGTTCGCCAGACAGGTTCTATGGCTACACCTTC
TRBV5-6,TRBJ2-7,.,.,CASSFDRREGSYEQYF,TGTGCCAGCAGCTTTGACAGGAGGGAGGGGTCCTACGAGCAGTACTTC
TRBV11-2,TRBJ1-2,.,.,CASRKSGYGYTF,TGTGCCAGCAGGAAATCAGGGTATGGCTACACCTTC
TRBV19,TRBJ2-1,.,.,CASMGRSGRDNEQFF,TGTGCCAGTATGGGGAGGAGCGGTAGGGACAATGAGCAGTTCTTC
TRBV9,TRBJ2-5,.,.,CASSAGYRAEGETQYF,TGTGCCAGCAGCGCTGGATACCGGGCCGAGGGAGAGACCCAGTACTTC
TRBV29-1,TRBJ2-3,once,.,CSVPGNTQYF,TGCAGCGTCCCCGGGAATACGCAGTATTTT
TRBV30,TRBJ2-1,.,.,CAFNSGSYNEQFF,TGTGCCTTTAACAGTGGCTCCTACAATGAGCAGTTCTTC
TRBV10-3,TRBJ2-3,few,TRBD2,CAISRVVAGVGYTQYF,TGTGCCATCAGTCGGGTGGTAGCGGGAGTCGGGTATACGCAGTATTTT
TRBV7-9,TRBJ2-3,.,TRBD2,CASSLGLGTRDADTQYF,TGTGCCAGCAGCTTGGGTTTAGGGACTAGGGATGCAGATACGCAGTATTTT
TRBV5-6,TRBJ2-7,.,TRBD1,CASSFDRGQGEQYF,TGTGCCAGCAGCTTCGACAGGGGGCAGGGCGAGCAGTACTTC
TRBV7-2,TRBJ1-3,.,.,CASSLGWAGDTIYF,TGTGCCAGCAGCTTAGGCTGGGCGGGGGACACCATATATTTT
TRBV7-6,TRBJ2-7,.,TRBD2,CASSLVHSGRIYEQYF,TGTGCCAGCAGCTTAGTTCACAGCGGGAGAATTTACGAGCAGTACTTC
TRBV6-1,TRBJ2-6,.,.,CASERISGANVLTF,TGTGCCAGCGAGAGGATCTCTGGGGCCAACGTCCTGACTTTC
TRBV5-1,TRBJ2-5,.,TRBD1,CASSWGTGVEETQYF,TGCGCCAGCAGCTGGGGGACAGGCGTAGAAGAGACCCAGTACTTC
TRBV5-1,TRBJ2-3,.,TRBD2,CASSLTSGRAKSDTQYF,TGCGCCAGCAGCTTGACTAGCGGGAGGGCCAAGTCAGATACGCAGTATTTT
TRBV5-1,TRBJ2-5,.,TRBD2,CASRPPLAGGRETQYF,TGCGCCAGCAGGCCTCCCCTAGCGGGGGGCCGAGAGACCCAGTACTTC
TRBV7-2,TRBJ2-7,.,TRBD1,CASSTGTGKFYEQYF,TGTGCCAGCAGCACCGGGACAGGGAAGTTCTACGAGCAGTACTTC
TRBV30,TRBJ1-1,.,TRBD1,CAWSVLGQGNRGAFF,TGTGCCTGGAGTGTCTTGGGACAGGGAAACAGGGGAGCTTTCTTT
TRBV7-2,TRBJ2-5,.,TRBD2,CASSLVAGGSSPETQYF,TGTGCCAGCAGCTTGGTAGCGGGAGGCTCCTCTCCGGAGACCCAGTACTTC
TRBV5-1,TRBJ1-1,.,.,CASSDQENTEAFF,TGCGCCAGCAGCGACCAGGAGAACACTGAAGCTTTCTTT
TRBV5-4,TRBJ1-4,.,TRBD1,CASSSADRGLHTNEKLFF,TGTGCCAGCAGCTCAGCGGACAGGGGGCTTCATACTAATGAAAAACTGTTTTTT
TRBV21-1,TRBJ1-4,.,.,CASSPPTGGGEKLFF,TGTGCCAGCAGCCCACCTACAGGGGGAGGAGAAAAACTGTTTTTT
TRBV2,TRBJ2-2,.,.,CASTFSIIVSGELFF,TGTGCCAGCACCTTTAGTATTATTGTTTCCGGGGAGCTGTTTTTT
TRBV4-1,TRBJ1-6,.,TRBD1,CASSPGTVNNSPLHF,TGCGCCAGCAGCCCCGGGACAGTGAATAATTCACCCCTCCACTTT
TRBV7-2,TRBJ2-1,.,TRBD2,CASRPTSGQNEQFF,TGTGCCAGCAGACCGACTAGCGGGCAGAATGAGCAGTTCTTC
TRBV7-9,TRBJ2-3,.,.,CASSVGGSTDTQYF,TGTGCCAGCAGCGTCGGGGGAAGCACAGATACGCAGTATTTT
TRBV5-1,TRBJ2-1,.,TRBD2,CASSPGWGTSGGNEQFF,TGCGCCAGCAGCCCTGGGTGGGGGACTAGCGGGGGGAATGAGCAGTTCTTC
TRBV7-3,TRBJ1-2,.,.,CASSRRGGENYGYTF,TGTGCCAGCAGCCGAAGAGGGGGTGAGAACTATGGCTACACCTTC
TRBV19,TRBJ1-2,.,.,CASSLADSRGYGYTF,TGTGCCAGTAGCTTGGCGGACAGCCGCGGCTATGGCTACACCTTC
TRBV9,TRBJ2-2,.,TRBD2,CASSVGLAGRATGELFF,TGTGCCAGCAGCGTAGGACTAGCGGGACGTGCCACCGGGGAGCTGTTTTTT